The next 9 T cell receptor beta chains were all read from a single sample in a study of a mutant IDH1 vaccine in newly diagnosed glioma. The time point was: week 11, during vaccination. One vaccine dose held 300 ug of mutant IDH1 20-mer peptide and came with topical imiquimod. These receptors' targets are unknown. Generated by immunoSEQ multiplex PCR, the TCRdb table keeps only in-frame clones and is missing some. The table includes some 130,000 clones, around three quarters detected once. The sequencing here drew on PBMCs, taken from a glioma patient whose treatment included an IDH1 peptide vaccine. These receptors were obtained from a man aged 35-49 years with glioma.

The V call is TRBV10-3, the J call TRBJ2-3, with TRBD2 matching over 10 bases. In germline, CDR1 is ENHRY, CDR2 SYGVKD. This CDR3 has 17 residues. J lost 1 base, V lost 7 bases, and 11 bases had no gene match. CDR3 protein: CAIMKSSSGGRTDTQYF. As DNA, the CDR3 is TGTGCCATCATGAAGAGTAGTAGCGGGGGGCGCACAGATACGCAGTATTTT.

The J gene is TRBJ2-1, the V gene TRBV14, with 13 nucleotides matching TRBD2. This CDR3 is 16 amino acids long. Germline assignment: CDR1 SGHDN and CDR2 FVKESK. J was trimmed by 0 bases and V by 5 bases; bases with no gene match: 1. Here the CDR3 reads CASSWTSGSSYNEQFF. In DNA, the CDR3 is TGTGCCAGCAGCTGGACTAGCGGGAGCTCCTACAATGAGCAGTTCTTC.

The chain joins TRBV27 to TRBJ2-3, with D perhaps matching TRBD1 or TRBD2 (5 bases each). Germline CDR1 is MNHEY and CDR2 is SMNVEV (reference sequence). V lost 6 bases to trimming and J lost 6 bases, with 19 bases between them. The CDR3 runs to 15 residues. The CDR3: CASSSSGTNWDTQYF. In DNA, the CDR3 is TGTGCCAGCAGCTCTTCGGGGACCAATTGGGATACGCAGTATTTT.

This chain links TRBV7-2 with TRBJ1-2; D possibly corresponds to TRBD1 (5 bases). This CDR3 has 15 amino acids. V lost 5 bases, J lost 4 bases, and 17 bases lay in between. In germline, CDR1 is SGHTA, CDR2 FQGNSA. The CDR3 DNA follows: TGTGCCAGCAGCACTAATGGAGGGGCGTTCTATGGCTACACCTTC. Protein sequence: CASSTNGGAFYGYTF.

V is TRBV7-2 and J is TRBJ1-1; D unclear. V lost 0 bases and J 1 base, leaving 6 bases between the germline ends. CDR1 SGHTA and CDR2 FQGNSA come from the germline V gene. This CDR3 has 14 residues. The DNA for the CDR3 is TGTGCCAGCAGCTTAGCGGCAGCGAACACTGAAGCTTTCTTT. Its protein is CASSLAAANTEAFF. The full variable domain, its missing parts supplied by reference TRBV7-2 and TRBJ1-1, is GAGVSQSPSNKVTEKGKDVELRCDPISGHTALYWYRQSLGQGLEFLIYFQGNSAPDKSGLPSDRFSAERTGGSVSTLTIQRTQQEDSAVYLCASSLAAANTEAFFGQGTRLTVV.

This rearrangement joins TRBV4-1 to TRBJ1-5, with unresolved D. Germline V gives CDR1 MGHRA, CDR2 YSYEKL. CDR3 size: 16 residues. V was trimmed by 0 bases and J by 5 bases, leaving 14 bases between them. The chain's CDR3 is CASSQDVLGRYQPQHF. The CDR3 bases are TGCGCCAGCAGCCAAGATGTTCTGGGTAGGTATCAGCCCCAGCATTTT.

This clone showed up just once. Germline and junction disagree at one end, which may indicate a read error. The gene calls are TRBV7-7 and TRBJ2-7; 7 positions match TRBD2. CDR3 length equals 13 residues. Germline CDR1 is SSHAT and CDR2 is FNYEAQ (reference sequence). This CDR3 reads CASSQTSMDEQYF. CDR3 nucleotide sequence: TGTGCTAGCAGTCAGACTAGCATGGACGAGCAGTACTTC.

The chain couples TRBV29-1 to TRBJ2-1, with D unresolved. Trimming stripped 3 bases from V and 3 bases from J, with 3 bases between. The CDR3 consists of 11 residues. Germline CDR1 reads SQVTM; CDR2 reads ANQGSEA. This CDR3 is CSVDHYNEQFF. As DNA, the CDR3 is TGCAGCGTTGACCACTACAATGAGCAGTTCTTC.

The V and J genes are TRBV6-5 and TRBJ2-1; the D is unclear. Trimming stripped 2 bases from V and 2 bases from J, with 7 bases between. Germline V gene data show CDR1 as MNHEY and CDR2 as SVGAGI. This CDR3 has 14 residues. The CDR3 nucleotides are TGTGCCAGCAGTTACAGGGTCGCCTACAATGAGCAGTTCTTC. Its protein product is CASSYRVAYNEQFF.